Listed here is a single TCR beta chain. The antigen remains unidentified. The same CDR3 arises from other DNA sequences in this sample as well. The data were taken from a study of shared clonotypes between healthy human individuals. Splitting of each subset's genomic DNA was done evenly across several immunoSEQ plates. This table comes from immunoSEQ multiplex PCR, and its TCRdb copy is limited to in-frame clones, with some not included. The sample consists of some 2,100,000 clones, just over 90% of them appearing once. Terminally differentiated effector memory CD45RA+ cells were excluded from the naive CD8 cells, which were CD45RO-negative and positively selected for CCR7. Study-level results: Compared with clonotypes that all four donors shared, non-shared clonotypes had lower generation probabilities. Researchers found naive subsets generally carried larger estimated richness than memory subsets.

Material: naive CD8+ T cells from PBMCs. This sequence was found in a man in his late teens or twenties in good health. Some clones in this sample may be carry-over from other donors' samples.

The DNA for the CDR3 is TGTGCCAGCAGCTTATTGGGGAACACCGGGGAGCTGTTTTTT. Translated: CASSLLGNTGELFF. This chain joins TRBV7-8 and TRBJ2-2; D is uncertain. This CDR3 spans 14 amino acids. Looked up from germline, CDR1 is SGHVS and CDR2 is FQNEAQ. Trimming removed 2 bases from V and 1 base from J, with 5 bases in between.